This TCR beta chain appears in the sequencing data of a study of cytomegalovirus exposure and HLA in healthy donors. At the level of the study: In a previous analysis, 95 million to 130 million unique TCR beta sequences were found from 170 million or so T cells. Findings and caveats of the study: Within an earlier analysis, most TCR beta V segments proved productive either about 87% or about 30% of the time.

CMV serostatus was not recorded for this donor. Notes on this clone: Its antigen remains unknown.

Amplification used 60 Vbeta primers and 13 Jbeta primers. TCRdb's copy holds only in-frame clones and misses some; the assay was immunoSEQ multiplex PCR. This table has 150,000 to 200,000 clones, approximately 72% appearing once. With 4 bases removed from V and 4 bases from J, the gap between germline ends came to 10 bases. Germline CDR1 reads ENHRY; CDR2 reads SYGVKD. This CDR3 comprises 13 residues. The chain couples TRBV10-3 to TRBJ1-2; D is undetermined. This receptor was taken from a human donor in good health. Sequencing used PBMCs. CDR3 amino acids: CAISGEGTYGYTF. The CDR3 DNA follows: TGTGCCATCAGTGGCGAGGGAACCTATGGCTACACCTTC.